The TCR beta chain under discussion was sequenced for a study of cytomegalovirus exposure and HLA in healthy donors. The study, taken as a whole, reports: About 87% or about 30% of the time was how often most TCR beta V segments were productive, according to an earlier analysis. One variant, a missense change in DCLRE1C, was linked in a later analysis to TCR beta V- and J-gene trimming. Most TCR sequences were seen very rarely across donors, but some public TCRs occurred in many.

Turning to this clone: Its target is unknown.

It was with 60 Vbeta and 13 Jbeta primers that the PCR ran. Repertoires were generated with immunoSEQ multiplex PCR, while TCRdb's copy carries only in-frame clones and drops some. Seen here are over 75,000 clones, around 64% observed once, and the top ten hold around 2.3%. The CDR3 runs 15 residues. CDR1 is MNHNS and CDR2 is SASEGT in the germline V gene. V lost 3 bases and J lost 5; bases outside the gene matches: 7. The chain recombines TRBV6-1 with TRBJ2-5; TRBD2 matches 9 bases. This sequence was found in a man in his thirties or forties in good health and CMV-seronegative. Input material: PBMCs. CDR3 DNA sequence: TGTGCCAGCAGTGAGATAGCGGGAGTCGAGGAGACCCAGTACTTC. Its translation is CASSEIAGVEETQYF.